This passage covers 3 T cell receptor beta chains from one sample sequenced in a study of CD8+CD57+ T cells in acquired aplastic anemia. Template material for TCR beta VDJ and CDR3 profiling consisted of genomic DNA. Using its own MiXCR run on the reads, TCRdb lists one record per CDR3 protein. The data contain around 180,000 distinct CDR3 sequences, 50% to 75% of them singletons. Source material: sorted CD4+, CD8+, or CD8+CD57+ T cells (not recorded which) from PBMCs. These receptor sequences come from a human donor in good health.

CDR3 sequence reads: CSASVGRNTEAFF. The CDR3, as DNA: TGCAGTGCTAGTGTGGGGAGAAACACTGAAGCTTTCTTT. The chain employs TRBV20-1 and TRBJ1-1; the D is unclear. The CDR3 totals 13 residues. V lost 3 bases to trimming and J lost 2 bases, with 10 bases between them. The germline gives CDR1 DFQATT, CDR2 SNEGSKA (reference sequence).

The rearrangement joins TRBV19 to TRBJ1-1; D remains unclear. Germline V gene lookup returns CDR1 LNHDA and CDR2 SQIVND (reference sequence). Trimming shortened V by 3 bases and J by 7 bases, and 12 bases separated the two germline ends. The CDR3 sequence is 13 residues long. The CDR3, as DNA: TGTGCCAGTAGTATTTTTCCTTGGGGTGAAGCTTTCTTT. It translates to CASSIFPWGEAFF.

Notes on this clonotype: Compared with germline, one end of the junction differs, possibly owing to a read error. The chain carries TRBV7-6 and TRBJ2-7; D possibly corresponds to TRBD2 (6 bases). The CDR3 length is 15 residues. Germline CDR1 is SGHVS and CDR2 is FNYEAQ. The CDR3 nucleotides are TGTGCTAGCAGCTTAGCGGAGGGCAGGGTCGGCGAGCAGTACTTC. The encoded protein is CASSLAEGRVGEQYF.